The 20 T cell receptor beta chains reported below all come from one sample, sequenced in a study of blood T cell repertoires in COVID-19. The protocol was immunoSEQ multiplex PCR, while the TCRdb copy is restricted to in-frame clones and leaves out a portion. The sample holds 200,000 to 250,000 clones; over 60% are singletons and the top ten take around 7.3%. Sequencing input: peripheral blood. These receptor sequences come from a woman in her 70s with acute or convalescent COVID-19.

The chain couples TRBV20-1 to TRBJ2-1; D is undetermined. This CDR3 has 11 residues. Trimming took 3 bases from V and 7 from J, leaving 7 bases between them. Looked up from germline, CDR1 is DFQATT and CDR2 is SNEGSKA (reference sequence). This CDR3 is CSASDRNEQFF. Written as DNA, the CDR3 is TGCAGTGCTAGTGACCGGAATGAGCAGTTCTTC.

This clone appeared a single time. The CDR3 here is CASSLGGSGGAQDTQYF. The CDR3 coding sequence is TGCGCCAGCAGCTTGGGAGGGAGCGGGGGGGCCCAAGATACGCAGTATTTT. This chain links TRBV5-1 with TRBJ2-3; TRBD2 matches at 10 bases. CDR1 SGHRS and CDR2 YFSETQ come from the germline V gene. J was trimmed by 5 bases and V by 0 bases; bases with no gene match: 9. The CDR3 totals 17 residues.

CDR3 sequence: CASTGGYGYTF. The CDR3 bases are TGTGCCAGCACGGGCGGGTATGGCTACACCTTC. The rearrangement uses TRBV6-5 and TRBJ1-2; no reliable D call. CDR1 is MNHEY and CDR2 is SVGAGI in the germline V gene. This CDR3 comprises 11 residues. V was trimmed by 7 bases and J by 5 bases, leaving 8 bases between them.

This rearrangement joins TRBV27 to TRBJ2-5, with 8 bases that match TRBD2. The junction had 8 bases not matched to a gene; V was cut back by 6 bases and J by 5 bases. This CDR3 is 14 amino acids long. Germline-derived CDR1 and CDR2 are MNHEY and SMNVEV (reference sequence). This CDR3 reads CASRMTGGLETQYF. The CDR3 nucleotides read TGTGCCAGCAGGATGACGGGGGGGCTCGAGACCCAGTACTTC.

The chain employs TRBV3-1 (or the pseudogene TRBV3-2) and TRBJ2-5, with D maybe TRBD2 (7 bases). The CDR3 has 14 residues. The germline CDR1 and CDR2 sequences are LGHDT and YNNKEL (reference sequence). Trimming left V 4 bases short and J 5 bases short, with 14 bases between. CDR3 region: CASSPRGGRETQYF. The DNA for the CDR3 is TGTGCCAGCAGCCCAAGGGGGGGCCGGGAGACCCAGTACTTC.

The CDR3 loop reads CSLGDSGGPEAFF. The CDR3 region has the DNA TGCAGCCTTGGGGACAGTGGGGGCCCTGAAGCTTTCTTT. The chain employs TRBV29-1 and TRBJ1-1; 7 nucleotides align to TRBD1. Germline loops: CDR1 SQVTM, CDR2 ANQGSEA. The V segment lost 8 bases and the J segment 6 bases; nucleotides outside the gene matches: 12. The CDR3 spans 13 residues.

J is TRBJ2-2 and V is TRBV7-2; TRBD1 aligns across 7 bases. In germline, CDR1 is SGHTA, CDR2 FQGNSA. The CDR3 consists of 14 residues. Trimming at V came to 3 bases and at J to 6 bases, leaving 4 bases not matched to a gene. The chain's CDR3 is CASSFGQGAGELFF. CDR3 nucleotides: TGTGCCAGCAGCTTCGGTCAGGGGGCCGGGGAGCTGTTTTTT.

The chain joins TRBV25-1 to TRBJ2-2, with 7 bases identical to TRBD1. The germline gives CDR1 MGHDK, CDR2 SYGVNS. This CDR3 is built from 14 residues. The V gene end was trimmed by 3 bases and the J gene end by 7 bases; junction bases not matched to a gene: 5. CDR3 protein: CASSDPGGGGELFF. The CDR3 DNA reads as TGTGCCAGCAGTGACCCAGGGGGTGGCGGGGAGCTGTTTTTT. The full variable domain, completed using reference TRBV25-1 and TRBJ2-2, is EADIYQTPRYLVIGTGKKITLECSQTMGHDKMYWYQQDPGMELHLIHYSYGVNSTEKGDLSSESTVSRIRTEHFPLTLESARPSHTSQYLCASSDPGGGGELFFGEGSRLTVL.

CDR3 in amino acids: CASSLAPGQGISAQHF. In nucleotides, the CDR3 is TGTGCCAGCAGCTTAGCTCCGGGACAGGGAATATCAGCCCAGCATTTT. The chain recombines TRBV5-8 with TRBJ1-5; 9 nucleotides agree with TRBD1. The CDR3 extends over 16 amino acids. Trimming at V came to 2 bases and at J to 11 bases, leaving 14 bases not matched to a gene. The germline gives CDR1 SGHTS, CDR2 YDEGEE.

This clone has only one observation. The chain has TRBV5-8 and TRBJ2-5; 8 bases match TRBD2. The CDR3 has 15 amino acids. Germline assignment: CDR1 SGHTS and CDR2 YDEGEE. With V trimmed by 2 bases and J by 4 bases, 7 bases remained unmatched. The CDR3 bases are TGTGCCAGCAGCTTAGGTCGGGGGGGCCCAGAGACCCAGTACTTC. This sequence encodes CASSLGRGGPETQYF.

This clone came up a few times. J is TRBJ1-4 and V is TRBV5-6, with D hard to call. Deletions cut 4 bases from V and 1 base from J, with 11 bases between. Germline CDR1 SGHDT, CDR2 YYEEEE. The CDR3 sequence is 15 residues long. The DNA of the CDR3 is TGTGCCAGCAGCCGAGGTGTGATAACTAATGAAAAACTGTTTTTT. Translation: CASSRGVITNEKLFF.

This clone was seen just once. The CDR3 here is CASQSGSQETQYF. The CDR3, as DNA: TGCGCCAGCCAAAGCGGGAGCCAAGAGACCCAGTACTTC. The rearrangement uses TRBV5-1 and TRBJ2-5, with 8 bases fitting TRBD2. The V gene end was trimmed by 7 bases and the J gene end by 1 base; junction bases not matched to a gene: 3. Looked up from germline, CDR1 is SGHRS and CDR2 is YFSETQ. The CDR3 spans 13 residues. Combining the CDR3 with reference TRBV5-1 and TRBJ2-5 gives the whole variable domain KAGVTQTPRYLIKTRGQQVTLSCSPISGHRSVSWYQQTPGQGLQFLFEYFSETQRNKGNFPGRFSGRQFSNSRSEMNVSTLELGDSALYLCASQSGSQETQYFGPGTRLLVL.

V is TRBV7-6 and J is TRBJ2-5; D possibly corresponds to TRBD2 (6 bases). Germline CDR1 SGHVS, CDR2 FNYEAQ. The CDR3 spans 15 residues. V gave up 8 bases and J gave up 1 base, with 17 bases separating them. The CDR3 reads CASERVNPFQETQYF. As DNA, the CDR3 is TGTGCCAGCGAGCGGGTCAACCCTTTCCAAGAGACCCAGTACTTC.

This rearrangement joins TRBV7-2 to TRBJ2-1; 9 bases are shared with TRBD2. Germline V gene lookup returns CDR1 SGHTA and CDR2 FQGNSA. Trimming cost V 1 base and J 1 base; bases outside gene matches: 2. This CDR3 has 16 residues. CDR3 in DNA: TGTGCCAGCAGCTTAGGAGCGGGGGGATCCTACAATGAGCAGTTCTTC. Protein sequence: CASSLGAGGSYNEQFF.

The rearrangement links TRBV14 to TRBJ2-2; the D gene is possibly TRBD1 (5 bases). The ends were cut back, 4 bases at V and 6 bases at J, with 15 bases in the middle. The V gene's germline CDR1 is SGHDN and CDR2 FVKESK. This CDR3 region has 15 residues. The CDR3: CASSRNLQGSGELFF. The CDR3 DNA reads TGTGCCAGCAGCCGAAACCTTCAGGGTTCCGGGGAGCTGTTTTTT. Based on the CDR3 plus reference TRBV14 and TRBJ2-2, the full variable domain is EAGVTQFPSHSVIEKGQTVTLRCDPISGHDNLYWYRRVMGKEIKFLLHFVKESKQDESGMPNNRFLAERTGGTYSTLKVQPAELEDSGVYFCASSRNLQGSGELFFGEGSRLTVL.

The rearrangement links TRBV5-1 to TRBJ1-4; a weak D match, TRBD1 (6 bases). The V gene lost 4 bases and the J gene lost 6 bases, with 16 bases spanning the gap. This CDR3 is built from 15 residues. Germline CDR1 reads SGHRS; CDR2 reads YFSETQ. DNA of the CDR3: TGCGCCAGCAGCGTCGCGGGGGCTTGGGATGAAAAACTGTTTTTT. As protein: CASSVAGAWDEKLFF.

A few counts support this clone. This chain joins TRBV19 and TRBJ2-1; 9 bases align to TRBD1. The CDR3 loop spans 15 amino acids. Germline CDR1 is LNHDA and CDR2 is SQIVND (reference sequence). V was clipped by 1 base and J by 7 bases; unmatched bases: 5. This chain's CDR3 is CASSIVGQGINEQFF. The CDR3, as DNA: TGTGCCAGTAGTATAGTGGGACAGGGCATAAATGAGCAGTTCTTC.

In this sample, this clone turned up a few times. This rearrangement joins TRBV11-3 to TRBJ1-1; D perhaps matches TRBD1 (6 bases). This CDR3 comprises 15 residues. Trimming took 1 base from V and 2 from J, leaving 11 bases between them. Germline lookup yields CDR1 SGHNT and CDR2 YENEEA. This CDR3 reads CASSLGDRPNTEAFF. The DNA of the CDR3 is TGTGCCAGCAGCTTAGGTGACAGGCCAAACACTGAAGCTTTCTTT. Full variable domain (remainder filled in from reference TRBV11-3 and TRBJ1-1): EAGVVQSPRYKIIEKKQPVAFWCNPISGHNTLYWYLQNLGQGPELLIRYENEEAVDDSQLPKDRFSAERLKGVDSTLKIQPAELGDSAVYLCASSLGDRPNTEAFFGQGTRLTVV.

V gene TRBV12-3 or TRBV12-4 combines with J gene TRBJ2-3; D is perhaps TRBD1 (5 bases). CDR3 length: 13 amino acids. V was shortened by 6 bases and J by 3 bases, with 10 bases between the two germline ends. The CDR3 spells CASRGEGTDTQYF. The CDR3 bases are TGTGCCAGCAGAGGGGAAGGGACAGATACGCAGTATTTT.

This clone was seen a handful of times. The chain recombines TRBV15 with TRBJ1-2; no firm D call. The CDR3 is 15 residues long. V was pared by 0 bases and J by 2 bases, with 10 bases between. Germline values: CDR1 LNHNV, CDR2 YYDKDF (reference sequence). As DNA, the CDR3 is TGTGCCACCAGCAGAGATCTATGGGCCAACTATGGCTACACCTTC. It codes for CATSRDLWANYGYTF.